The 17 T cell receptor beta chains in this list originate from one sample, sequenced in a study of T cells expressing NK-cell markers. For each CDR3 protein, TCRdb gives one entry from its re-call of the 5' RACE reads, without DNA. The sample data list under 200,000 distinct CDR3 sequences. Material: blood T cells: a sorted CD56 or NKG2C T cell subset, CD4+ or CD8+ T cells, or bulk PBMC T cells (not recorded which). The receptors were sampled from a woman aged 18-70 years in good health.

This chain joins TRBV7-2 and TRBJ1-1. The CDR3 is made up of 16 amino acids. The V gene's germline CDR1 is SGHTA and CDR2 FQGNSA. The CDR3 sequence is CASSSRGTAMNTEAFF.

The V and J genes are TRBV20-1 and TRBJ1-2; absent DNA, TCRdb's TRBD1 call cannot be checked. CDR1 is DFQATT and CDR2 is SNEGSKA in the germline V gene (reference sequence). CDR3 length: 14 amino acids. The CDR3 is CSASLYGQGIGYTF.

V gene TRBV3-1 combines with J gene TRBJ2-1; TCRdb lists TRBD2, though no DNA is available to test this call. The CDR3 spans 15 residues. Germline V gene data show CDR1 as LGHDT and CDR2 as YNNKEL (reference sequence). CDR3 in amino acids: CASTLTGTSDNEQFF.

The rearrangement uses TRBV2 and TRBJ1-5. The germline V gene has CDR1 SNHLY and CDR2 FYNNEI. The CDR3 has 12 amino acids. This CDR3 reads CASRLQSQPQHF.

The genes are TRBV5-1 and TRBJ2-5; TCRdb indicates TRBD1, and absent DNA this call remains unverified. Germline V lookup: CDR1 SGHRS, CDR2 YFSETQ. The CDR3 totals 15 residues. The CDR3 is CASSLIGTDQETQYF.

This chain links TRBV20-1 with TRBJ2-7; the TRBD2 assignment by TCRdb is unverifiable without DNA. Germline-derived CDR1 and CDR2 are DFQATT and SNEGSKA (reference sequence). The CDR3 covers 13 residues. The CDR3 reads CSASGSVRGEQYF.

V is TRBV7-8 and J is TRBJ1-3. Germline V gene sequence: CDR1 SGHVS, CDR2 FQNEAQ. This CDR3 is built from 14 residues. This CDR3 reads CASSLYGSGNTIYF. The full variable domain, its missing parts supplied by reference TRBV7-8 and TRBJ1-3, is GAGVSQSPRYKVAKRGQDVALRCDPISGHVSLFWYQQALGQGPEFLTYFQNEAQLDKSGLPSDRFFAERPEGSVSTLKIQRTQQEDSAVYLCASSLYGSGNTIYFGEGSWLTVV.

CDR3 sequence: CASTQTPVNTEAFF. The rearrangement uses TRBV5-1 and TRBJ1-1. Germline V gene lookup returns CDR1 SGHRS and CDR2 YFSETQ. This CDR3 has 14 residues.

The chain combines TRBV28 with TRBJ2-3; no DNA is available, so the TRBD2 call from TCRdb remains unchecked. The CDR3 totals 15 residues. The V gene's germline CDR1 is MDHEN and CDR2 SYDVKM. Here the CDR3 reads CASSSSGKGTDTQYF.

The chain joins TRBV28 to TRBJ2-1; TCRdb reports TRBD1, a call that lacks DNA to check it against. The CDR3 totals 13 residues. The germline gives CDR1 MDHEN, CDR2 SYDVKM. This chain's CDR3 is CASTPLVYNEQFF.

CDR3 residues: CSAIFFPRGNTEAFF. The rearrangement links TRBV20-1 to TRBJ1-1; with no DNA, the TCRdb D assignment of TRBD1 cannot be verified. CDR1 DFQATT and CDR2 SNEGSKA come from the germline V gene (reference sequence). The CDR3 runs to 15 residues.

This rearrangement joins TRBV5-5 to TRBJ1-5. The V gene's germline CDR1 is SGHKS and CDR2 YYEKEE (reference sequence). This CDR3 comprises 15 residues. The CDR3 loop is CASSFGRQGGQPQHF.

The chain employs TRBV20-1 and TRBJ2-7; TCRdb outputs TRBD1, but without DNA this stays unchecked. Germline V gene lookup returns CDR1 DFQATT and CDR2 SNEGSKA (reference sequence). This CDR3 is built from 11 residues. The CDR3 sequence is CSASFGGGRYF.

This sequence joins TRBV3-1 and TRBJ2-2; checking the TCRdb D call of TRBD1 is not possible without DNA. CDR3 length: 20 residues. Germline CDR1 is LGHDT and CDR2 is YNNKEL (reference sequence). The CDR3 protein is CASSQHRDTIRTANTGELFF.

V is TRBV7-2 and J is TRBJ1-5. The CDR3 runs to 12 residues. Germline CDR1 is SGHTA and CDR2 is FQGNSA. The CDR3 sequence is CASRGALQPQHF. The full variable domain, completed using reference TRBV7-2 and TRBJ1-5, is GAGVSQSPSNKVTEKGKDVELRCDPISGHTALYWYRQSLGQGLEFLIYFQGNSAPDKSGLPSDRFSAERTGGSVSTLTIQRTQQEDSAVYLCASRGALQPQHFGDGTRLSIL.

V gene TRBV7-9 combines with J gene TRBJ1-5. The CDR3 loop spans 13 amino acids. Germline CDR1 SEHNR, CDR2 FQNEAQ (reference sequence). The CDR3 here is CASSLVGFQPQHF.

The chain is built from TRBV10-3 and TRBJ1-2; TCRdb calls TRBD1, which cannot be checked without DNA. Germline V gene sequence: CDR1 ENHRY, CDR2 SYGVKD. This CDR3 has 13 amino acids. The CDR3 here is CATTRQINEGYTF.